This TCR beta chain was profiled in a study of Ad26.COV2.S vaccination and SARS-CoV-2 variants (dated by TCRdb to about 2021). A note on the overall study: Vaccine-arm donors were drawn from COV1001, a multicentre, randomized, double-blind, placebo-controlled phase I-IIa trial of Ad26.COV2.S in healthy adults. Ad26.COV2.S was given intramuscularly at 5x10^10 or 1x10^11 viral particles, as a single shot or as two shots 56 days apart. TCRbeta repertoire sequencing was used to assess the specificity and breadth of SARS-CoV-2-reactive T cell receptors after Ad26.COV2.S vaccination. A total of roughly 30 samples were included in the TCR-sequenced set, comprising 19 Ad26.COV2.S vaccine recipients, 5 placebo recipients and 8 SARS-CoV-2 convalescent individuals. Trial participants were randomized into five groups of five: low-dose or high-dose Ad26.COV2.S given once or twice, or placebo on both occasions. Investigators did not know the trial group allocation while performing experiments and assessing outcomes. The full study reports these points: Vaccine and placebo recipients had comparable non-spike TCR breadth, which fits with the vaccine containing only spike. Comparing responses between vaccine doses or regimens was not something the study was powered to do. After vaccination, substantial breadth of spike-specific CD8+ and CD4+ T cell responses was reported. Compared with placebo recipients, Ad26.COV2.S recipients showed higher spike-specific TCR breadth (P = 0.0014). The authors noted that the TCR breadth and depth analyses may have underestimated total T cell responses.

The treatment or condition tag for this specimen amounts to: roughly 20 received Ad26.COV2.S at low or high dose, single or two shots; 5 received placebo; per-sample allocation not given. For vaccine and placebo recipients, the sequenced repertoires came from samples collected on day 63 after the first injection. Between 29 July and 7 August 2020, Cohort 1b enrolled 20 to 30 adults aged 18-55 years at one site in Boston, USA. Ad26.COV2.S was a replication-incompetent adenovirus type 26 vector expressing a prefusion-stabilized SARS-CoV-2 spike protein from the original Wuhan strain. Notes on this clone: Its antigen is currently not known. Within one base of it there is no much larger clone, and no base qualities were kept.

The immunoSEQ Assay was used to sequence TCRbeta CDR3 regions. After extraction, genomic DNA underwent amplification by bias-controlled multiplex PCR, followed by high-throughput sequencing. As for the authors' bioinformatics: Collapsing and filtering of sequences were performed to quantify the absolute abundance of each unique TCRbeta CDR3 region. T cell fraction was estimated by normalization of TCRbeta template counts to usable DNA, with usable DNA being measured through amplification of reference genes present in all nucleated cells. Repertoire TCRs were annotated as SARS-CoV-2-specific by exact matching of V gene, CDR3 amino acid sequence and J gene to a known reactive TCR set. The reference SARS-CoV-2 TCR set came from MIRA and was filtered for enrichment in COVID-19-positive ImmuneCODE repertoires, removing public or cross-reactive TCRs. Drawing on the MIRA antigens, annotated TCRs were analysed further at the level of specific ORF or position within ORF. Breadth was defined as annotated unique rearrangements over total unique productive rearrangements; depth was the summed frequency of those rearrangements. TCR breadth was compared between groups using two-sided Wilcoxon rank-sum tests. Entries here come from immuneACCESS through TCRdb and include only in-frame sequences with V and J called. Some clones fail to appear in such tables; in the studies checked, an unresolved V gene covers under half of the shortfall, and the cause of the remainder is unknown. D and trimming come from the DNA, and the V and J calls and clone size come from that table. This sample has about 480,000 clones in its table, and about 83% of those were observed once. The top ten constitute roughly 12% of the sample.

The clonotype comes from a person aged 18-65 years who received the Ad26.COV2.S COVID-19 vaccine or a placebo. The sample was peripheral blood, taken in a trial of Ad26.COV2.S vaccine versus placebo.

The CDR3 protein sequence reads: CASSTQGPLHF. The sequenced DNA is TGTGCCAGTAGTACGCAGGGACCCCTCCACTTT. The rearranged chain carries TRBV19 and TRBJ1-6; perhaps TRBD1 is the D gene, with 5 bases matching. The cysteine opens and the phenylalanine closes a CDR3 of 11 amino acids. Just the 33-base CDR3 DNA is kept, in frame starting at base 1. Trimming removed 4 bases from V and 12 bases from J, leaving 7 bases between the germline ends. Via the germline V gene (reference sequence), CDR1 is LNHDA and CDR2 SQIVND.